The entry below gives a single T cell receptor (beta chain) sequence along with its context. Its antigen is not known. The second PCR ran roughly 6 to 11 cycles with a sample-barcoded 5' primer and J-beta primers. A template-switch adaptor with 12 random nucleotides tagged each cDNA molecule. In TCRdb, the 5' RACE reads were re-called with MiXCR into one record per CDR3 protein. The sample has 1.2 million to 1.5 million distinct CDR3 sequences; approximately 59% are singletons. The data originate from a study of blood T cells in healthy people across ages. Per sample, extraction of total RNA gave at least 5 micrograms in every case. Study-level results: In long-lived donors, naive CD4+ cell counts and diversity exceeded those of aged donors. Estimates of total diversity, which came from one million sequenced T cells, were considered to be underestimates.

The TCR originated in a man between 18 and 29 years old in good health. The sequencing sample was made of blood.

CDR3 protein: CASRSGVSGANVLTF. Here the CDR3 DNA reads TGTGCCAGCAGATCAGGGGTGTCTGGGGCCAACGTCCTGACTTTC. The chain combines TRBV7-2 with TRBJ2-6, with D maybe TRBD1 (6 bases). The CDR3 runs to 15 residues. From germline, CDR1 is SGHTA and CDR2 FQGNSA. V shed 6 bases and J shed 1 base, with 10 bases lying between them.